Presented here are 9 T cell receptor beta chains from one specimen sequenced in a study of human T cells and chemical hapten exposure (dated by TCRdb to the early 2020s). The time point label on this specimen signifies: patch test 1, 2 weeks after DPC sensitization. What the treatment or condition label conveys for this sample: therapeutic diphenylcyclopropenone sensitization with weekly scalp DPC. The library was generated by RACE. The sequencing machine was a NextSeq 500. TCRdb reworked the public reads: Q25 trimming with fastp, MiXCR clone assembly, productive beta chains retained. Each record represents a unique CDR3 protein, reported with the most common genes and DNA among its rows. Here the sample has 150,000 to 200,000 distinct CDR3 sequences; around 15% occur a single time. The leading ten clones occupy about 1.8% of the sample. Sequences were derived from whole blood, sampled in connection with sensitization to the hapten diphenylcyclopropenone (DPC). These receptors were obtained from a woman aged 25 to 45 with alopecia areata. Some clones in this sample may be carry-over from other donors' samples.

The chain has TRBV29-1 and TRBJ1-2; no definite D call. The V and J ends lost 5 bases and 1 base respectively, with 5 bases between them. The CDR3 sequence is 11 residues long. Germline V gives CDR1 SQVTM, CDR2 ANQGSEA. Here the CDR3 DNA reads TGCAGCGTTAAGAGTAACTATGGCTACACCTTC. It yields the protein CSVKSNYGYTF. Drawing the rest from reference TRBV29-1 and TRBJ1-2, the complete variable domain is SAVISQKPSRDICQRGTSLTIQCQVDSQVTMMFWYRQQPGQSLTLIATANQGSEATYESGFVIDKFPISRPNLTFSTLTVSNMSPEDSSIYLCSVKSNYGYTFGSGTRLTVV.

This clonotype was recorded at least ten times. V and J are TRBV5-1 and TRBJ1-1; 10 nucleotides line up with TRBD1. This CDR3 comprises 15 residues. J lost 4 bases, V lost 5 bases, and 8 bases had no gene match. CDR1 is SGHRS, CDR2 YFSETQ, per germline. The CDR3 DNA sequence: TGCGCCAGCAGGGCGTCAGGGACAGGGGCCACTGAAGCTTTCTTT. Its protein is CASRASGTGATEAFF.

V gene TRBV7-2 combines with J gene TRBJ2-3; 9 bases agree with TRBD1. V was clipped by 5 bases and J by 4 bases; unmatched bases: 4. The length of the CDR3 is 14 residues. The germline V gene has CDR1 SGHTA and CDR2 FQGNSA. The CDR3 DNA follows: TGTGCCAGCAGCCGAGACAGGGGGGCAGATACGCAGTATTTT. It is translated as CASSRDRGADTQYF.

This clonotype was observed a handful of times. The chain links TRBV29-1 to TRBJ1-5, with 9 bases fitting TRBD1. The CDR3 has 17 amino acids. The V segment lost 4 bases and the J segment 2 bases; nucleotides outside the gene matches: 12. Germline CDR1 SQVTM, CDR2 ANQGSEA. The CDR3 DNA follows: TGCAGCGTTGTCTTAGGGACAGGGAATATTGGCAATCAGCCCCAGCATTTT. It codes for CSVVLGTGNIGNQPQHF.

This clonotype was counted ten times or more. The chain combines TRBV4-3 with TRBJ1-4, with no clear D. The V gene's germline CDR1 is LGHNA and CDR2 YSLEER. This CDR3 has 17 amino acids. V was trimmed by 2 bases and J by 0 bases, leaving 13 bases between them. The CDR3 DNA follows: TGCGCCAGCAGCCAAACGGCGGGAGTTGCAACTAATGAAAAACTGTTTTTT. Its protein is CASSQTAGVATNEKLFF.

The rearrangement uses TRBV18 and TRBJ1-1, with D unclear. Germline V gene data show CDR1 as KGHSH and CDR2 as LQKENI. Between the trimmed V and J ends, which lost 4 bases and 5 bases, there was a span of 11 bases. The CDR3 covers 13 residues. Written as DNA, the CDR3 is TGTGCCAGCTCACAGGGCGGACGGACTGAAGCTTTCTTT. Its translation is CASSQGGRTEAFF.

Many counts were recorded for this clonotype. DNA of the CDR3: TGTGCCAGCAGTCTTTTCACCGGGGAGCTGTTTTTT. Translating gives CASSLFTGELFF. The chain couples TRBV2 to TRBJ2-2, with D unclear. Germline CDR1 reads SNHLY; CDR2 reads FYNNEI. The CDR3 extends over 12 amino acids. Between the trimmed V and J ends, which lost 5 bases and 4 bases, there was a span of 5 bases.

The rearrangement joins TRBV6-2 or TRBV6-3 to TRBJ2-7; D could derive from TRBD1 or TRBD2 (5 bases each). Between the trimmed V and J ends, which lost 8 bases and 0 bases, there was a span of 20 bases. Germline V gene data show CDR1 as MNHEY and CDR2 as SVGEGT. The CDR3 runs to 16 residues. The chain's CDR3 is CASGPIGDRNSYEQYF. The CDR3 DNA reads TGTGCCAGCGGGCCCATCGGGGACCGAAACTCCTACGAGCAGTACTTC.

The chain combines TRBV28 with TRBJ1-1, with D maybe TRBD1 (6 bases). Trimming stripped 9 bases from V and 6 bases from J, with 20 bases between. This CDR3 is 14 amino acids long. Per the germline V gene, CDR1 is MDHEN and CDR2 is SYDVKM. The CDR3 here is CASLKQGRSAEAFF. CDR3 nucleotides: TGTGCCAGTTTGAAACAGGGTAGGAGCGCTGAAGCTTTCTTT.